Following are 9 T cell receptor beta chains from one sample sequenced in a study of blood T cell repertoires in COVID-19. The protocol was immunoSEQ multiplex PCR, while the TCRdb copy is restricted to in-frame clones and leaves out a portion. This sample carries some 260,000 clones, roughly 91% of them seen once, and the ten largest clones take more than 0.95%. The sequencing input was peripheral blood. The receptors come from a woman between 40 and 55 years old who had recovered from COVID-19.

J is TRBJ1-4 and V is TRBV25-1; possibly TRBD1 for D (6 bases). V was cut by 6 bases and J by 5 bases, with 19 bases left in between. CDR3 length: 16 amino acids. Looked up from germline, CDR1 is MGHDK and CDR2 is SYGVNS. CDR3 loop: CASRGGGANRNEKLFF. The DNA of the CDR3 is TGTGCCAGCAGAGGGGGTGGGGCCAACCGGAATGAAAAACTGTTTTTT.

The V gene is TRBV6-5, the J gene TRBJ2-4; the match to TRBD1 covers 9 bases. V was clipped by 7 bases and J by 10 bases; unmatched bases: 14. CDR1 MNHEY and CDR2 SVGAGI come from the germline V gene. The CDR3 has 15 residues. The CDR3 reads CASTPGQGGPRIQYF. Written as DNA, the CDR3 is TGTGCCAGCACCCCGGGACAGGGCGGCCCCAGGATTCAGTACTTC.

The V and J genes are TRBV19 and TRBJ2-5; 8 nucleotides agree with TRBD2. The CDR3 is made up of 14 amino acids. V lost 3 bases to trimming and J lost 4 bases; unmatched junction nucleotides: 4. Germline V gene sequence: CDR1 LNHDA, CDR2 SQIVND (reference sequence). The CDR3 nucleotides are TGTGCCAGTAGTATCGGGGGGGGATCAGAGACCCAGTACTTC. Translating it yields CASSIGGGSETQYF.

The V gene is TRBV6-6, the J gene TRBJ1-3, with 7 bases fitting TRBD1. V was clipped by 4 bases and J by 8 bases; unmatched bases: 11. The CDR3 covers 15 residues. Germline-derived CDR1 and CDR2 are MNHNY and SVGAGI (reference sequence). CDR3 residues: CASSSRKGGGDTIYF. CDR3 sequence (DNA): TGTGCCAGCAGTTCCCGAAAAGGGGGCGGGGACACCATATATTTT.

The chain links TRBV21-1 to TRBJ2-7; the DNA was not used to check the table's D call, TRBD2. TRBV21-1 is noted as a pseudogene. CDR3 length equals 14 residues. The CDR3 is CASSPKGDPYEQYV. CDR3 DNA: TGTGCCAGCAGCCCAAAGGGAGACCCCTACGAGCAGTACGTC.

The chain carries TRBV14 and TRBJ2-7; D may be TRBD1 (6 bases). Germline values: CDR1 SGHDN, CDR2 FVKESK. The CDR3 is 13 amino acids. The ends were cut back, 8 bases at V and 2 bases at J, with 13 bases in the middle. The CDR3: CASGPTGTYEQYF. As DNA, the CDR3 is TGTGCCAGCGGCCCGACAGGTACCTACGAGCAGTACTTC.

This clone was seen once. CDR3 DNA: TGTGCCAGTAGTAAGGGACTAGCGGGAGTCGGCTCCTACAATGAGCAGTTCTTC. Its protein product is CASSKGLAGVGSYNEQFF. This sequence joins TRBV19 and TRBJ2-1; 14 bases line up with TRBD2. CDR1 is LNHDA, CDR2 SQIVND, per germline (reference sequence). After removal of 4 bases from V and 0 bases from J, the junction contained 5 bases not matched to a gene. The CDR3 consists of 18 residues.

The gene calls are TRBV19 and TRBJ2-7, with D possibly TRBD2 on 5 matching bases. Germline CDR1 LNHDA, CDR2 SQIVND (reference sequence). The CDR3 runs to 13 residues. V was pared by 6 bases and J by 6 bases, with 15 bases between. CDR3 DNA sequence: TGTGCCAGTAGCCCCCCGGTGGCGGGCGAGCAGTACTTC. Protein product: CASSPPVAGEQYF.

The chain carries TRBV10-3 and TRBJ2-2, with 9 bases that match TRBD1. The CDR3 spans 15 residues. Germline assignment: CDR1 ENHRY and CDR2 SYGVKD. The junction had 3 bases not matched to a gene; V was cut back by 4 bases and J by 3 bases. CDR3 residues: CAISGQGVHTGELFF. DNA for the CDR3: TGTGCCATCAGTGGACAGGGGGTGCACACCGGGGAGCTGTTTTTT.